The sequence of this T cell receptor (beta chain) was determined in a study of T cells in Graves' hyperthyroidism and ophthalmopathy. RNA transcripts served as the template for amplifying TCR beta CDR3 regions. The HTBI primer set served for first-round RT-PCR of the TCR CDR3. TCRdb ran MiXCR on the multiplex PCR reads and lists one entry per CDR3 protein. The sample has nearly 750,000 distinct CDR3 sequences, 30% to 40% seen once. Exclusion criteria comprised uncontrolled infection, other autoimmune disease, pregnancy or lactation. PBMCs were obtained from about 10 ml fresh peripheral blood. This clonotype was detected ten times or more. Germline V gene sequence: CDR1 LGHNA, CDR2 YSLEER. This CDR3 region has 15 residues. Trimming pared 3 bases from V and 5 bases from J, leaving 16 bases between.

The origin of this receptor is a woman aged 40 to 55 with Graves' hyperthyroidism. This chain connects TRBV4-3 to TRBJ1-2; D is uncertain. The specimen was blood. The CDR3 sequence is CASSHAGGLEYGYTF. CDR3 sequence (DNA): TGCGCCAGCAGCCATGCGGGAGGATTAGAATATGGCTACACCTTC.